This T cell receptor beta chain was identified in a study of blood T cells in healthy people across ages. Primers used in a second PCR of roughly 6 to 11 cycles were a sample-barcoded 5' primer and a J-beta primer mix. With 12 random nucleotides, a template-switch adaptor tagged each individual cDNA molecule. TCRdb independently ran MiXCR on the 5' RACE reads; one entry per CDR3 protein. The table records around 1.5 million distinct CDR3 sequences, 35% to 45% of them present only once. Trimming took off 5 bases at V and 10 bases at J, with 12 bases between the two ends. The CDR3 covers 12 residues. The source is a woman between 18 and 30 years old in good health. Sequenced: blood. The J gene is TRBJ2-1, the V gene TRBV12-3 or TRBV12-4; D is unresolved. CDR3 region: CASSPTLEEQFF. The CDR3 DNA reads TGTGCCAGCAGTCCTACCCTGGAGGAGCAGTTCTTC.